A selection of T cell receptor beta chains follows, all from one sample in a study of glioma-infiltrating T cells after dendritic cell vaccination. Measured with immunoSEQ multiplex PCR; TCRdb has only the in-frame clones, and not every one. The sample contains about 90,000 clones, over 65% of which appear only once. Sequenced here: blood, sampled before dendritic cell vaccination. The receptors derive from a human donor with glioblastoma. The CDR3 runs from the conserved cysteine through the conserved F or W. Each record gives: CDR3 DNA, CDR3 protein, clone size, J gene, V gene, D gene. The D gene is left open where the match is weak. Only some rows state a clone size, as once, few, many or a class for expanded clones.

CDR3nt: TGTGCCAGCAGTCAACGGGGGGGAATATACAATGAGCAGTTCTTC; CDR3aa: CASSQRGGIYNEQFF; abundance: -; j_gene: TRBJ2-1; v_gene: TRBV7-9; d_gene: TRBD2
CDR3nt: TGTGCCAGCAGCTTAGGTCGGACTAACGAGCAGTACTTC; CDR3aa: CASSLGRTNEQYF; abundance: -; j_gene: TRBJ2-7; v_gene: TRBV11-3; d_gene: -
CDR3nt: TGTGCCAGCAGCTTGACAGGGATGAGAGCAGATACGCAGTATTTT; CDR3aa: CASSLTGMRADTQYF; abundance: once; j_gene: TRBJ2-3; v_gene: TRBV7-9; d_gene: TRBD1
CDR3nt: TGTGCCAGCTCACCATCGACAGGGGGGACCGGGGAGCTGTTTTTT; CDR3aa: CASSPSTGGTGELFF; abundance: -; j_gene: TRBJ2-2; v_gene: TRBV18; d_gene: TRBD1
CDR3nt: TGTGCCAGCAGTGACAGACAACTCAATCAGCCCCAGCATTTT; CDR3aa: CASSDRQLNQPQHF; abundance: -; j_gene: TRBJ1-5; v_gene: TRBV2; d_gene: -
CDR3nt: TGTGCCAGCAGCTTCGGTCGCGAGCAGTTCTTC; CDR3aa: CASSFGREQFF; abundance: once; j_gene: TRBJ2-1; v_gene: TRBV5-4; d_gene: -
CDR3nt: TGTGCCAGCAGTTTACTAGCGGGCGACGATCACGGGGAGCTGTTTTTT; CDR3aa: CASSLLAGDDHGELFF; abundance: -; j_gene: TRBJ2-2; v_gene: TRBV27; d_gene: TRBD2
CDR3nt: TGTGCCAGCACCCCGAAGGGGCGGATCACCGGGGAGCTGTTTTTT; CDR3aa: CASTPKGRITGELFF; abundance: -; j_gene: TRBJ2-2; v_gene: TRBV7-2; d_gene: -
CDR3nt: TGTGCCAGCAGCTTAGCGGGAGGTCAAGAGACCCAGTACTTC; CDR3aa: CASSLAGGQETQYF; abundance: -; j_gene: TRBJ2-5; v_gene: TRBV7-9; d_gene: -
CDR3nt: TGTGCCAGCTGGGACAGGTACAATGAGCAGTTCTTC; CDR3aa: CASWDRYNEQFF; abundance: once; j_gene: TRBJ2-1; v_gene: TRBV6-5; d_gene: TRBD1
CDR3nt: TGTGCCAGCAGCTTACCGGGGACACTGAACACTGAAGCTTTCTTT; CDR3aa: CASSLPGTLNTEAFF; abundance: -; j_gene: TRBJ1-1; v_gene: TRBV6-6; d_gene: -
CDR3nt: TGCGCCAGCAGCGTAACTAGTGCCTGGGATGAGCAGTTCTTC; CDR3aa: CASSVTSAWDEQFF; abundance: -; j_gene: TRBJ2-1; v_gene: TRBV5-1; d_gene: -
CDR3nt: TGCGCCAGCAGCCCGGGAGGGGCAGCCTACGAGCAGTACTTC; CDR3aa: CASSPGGAAYEQYF; abundance: -; j_gene: TRBJ2-7; v_gene: TRBV5-1; d_gene: TRBD2
CDR3nt: TGTGCCAGCAGCTTGGAACCAGGGGATAGGAACACTGAAGCTTTCTTT; CDR3aa: CASSLEPGDRNTEAFF; abundance: -; j_gene: TRBJ1-1; v_gene: TRBV5-6; d_gene: -
CDR3nt: TGTGCCAGCAGCACCAATGGGTTTGAAGGGACAGGGATATATAGCTCCTACAATGAGCAGTTCTTC; CDR3aa: CASSTNGFEGTGIYSSYNEQFF; abundance: -; j_gene: TRBJ2-1; v_gene: TRBV21-1; d_gene: -